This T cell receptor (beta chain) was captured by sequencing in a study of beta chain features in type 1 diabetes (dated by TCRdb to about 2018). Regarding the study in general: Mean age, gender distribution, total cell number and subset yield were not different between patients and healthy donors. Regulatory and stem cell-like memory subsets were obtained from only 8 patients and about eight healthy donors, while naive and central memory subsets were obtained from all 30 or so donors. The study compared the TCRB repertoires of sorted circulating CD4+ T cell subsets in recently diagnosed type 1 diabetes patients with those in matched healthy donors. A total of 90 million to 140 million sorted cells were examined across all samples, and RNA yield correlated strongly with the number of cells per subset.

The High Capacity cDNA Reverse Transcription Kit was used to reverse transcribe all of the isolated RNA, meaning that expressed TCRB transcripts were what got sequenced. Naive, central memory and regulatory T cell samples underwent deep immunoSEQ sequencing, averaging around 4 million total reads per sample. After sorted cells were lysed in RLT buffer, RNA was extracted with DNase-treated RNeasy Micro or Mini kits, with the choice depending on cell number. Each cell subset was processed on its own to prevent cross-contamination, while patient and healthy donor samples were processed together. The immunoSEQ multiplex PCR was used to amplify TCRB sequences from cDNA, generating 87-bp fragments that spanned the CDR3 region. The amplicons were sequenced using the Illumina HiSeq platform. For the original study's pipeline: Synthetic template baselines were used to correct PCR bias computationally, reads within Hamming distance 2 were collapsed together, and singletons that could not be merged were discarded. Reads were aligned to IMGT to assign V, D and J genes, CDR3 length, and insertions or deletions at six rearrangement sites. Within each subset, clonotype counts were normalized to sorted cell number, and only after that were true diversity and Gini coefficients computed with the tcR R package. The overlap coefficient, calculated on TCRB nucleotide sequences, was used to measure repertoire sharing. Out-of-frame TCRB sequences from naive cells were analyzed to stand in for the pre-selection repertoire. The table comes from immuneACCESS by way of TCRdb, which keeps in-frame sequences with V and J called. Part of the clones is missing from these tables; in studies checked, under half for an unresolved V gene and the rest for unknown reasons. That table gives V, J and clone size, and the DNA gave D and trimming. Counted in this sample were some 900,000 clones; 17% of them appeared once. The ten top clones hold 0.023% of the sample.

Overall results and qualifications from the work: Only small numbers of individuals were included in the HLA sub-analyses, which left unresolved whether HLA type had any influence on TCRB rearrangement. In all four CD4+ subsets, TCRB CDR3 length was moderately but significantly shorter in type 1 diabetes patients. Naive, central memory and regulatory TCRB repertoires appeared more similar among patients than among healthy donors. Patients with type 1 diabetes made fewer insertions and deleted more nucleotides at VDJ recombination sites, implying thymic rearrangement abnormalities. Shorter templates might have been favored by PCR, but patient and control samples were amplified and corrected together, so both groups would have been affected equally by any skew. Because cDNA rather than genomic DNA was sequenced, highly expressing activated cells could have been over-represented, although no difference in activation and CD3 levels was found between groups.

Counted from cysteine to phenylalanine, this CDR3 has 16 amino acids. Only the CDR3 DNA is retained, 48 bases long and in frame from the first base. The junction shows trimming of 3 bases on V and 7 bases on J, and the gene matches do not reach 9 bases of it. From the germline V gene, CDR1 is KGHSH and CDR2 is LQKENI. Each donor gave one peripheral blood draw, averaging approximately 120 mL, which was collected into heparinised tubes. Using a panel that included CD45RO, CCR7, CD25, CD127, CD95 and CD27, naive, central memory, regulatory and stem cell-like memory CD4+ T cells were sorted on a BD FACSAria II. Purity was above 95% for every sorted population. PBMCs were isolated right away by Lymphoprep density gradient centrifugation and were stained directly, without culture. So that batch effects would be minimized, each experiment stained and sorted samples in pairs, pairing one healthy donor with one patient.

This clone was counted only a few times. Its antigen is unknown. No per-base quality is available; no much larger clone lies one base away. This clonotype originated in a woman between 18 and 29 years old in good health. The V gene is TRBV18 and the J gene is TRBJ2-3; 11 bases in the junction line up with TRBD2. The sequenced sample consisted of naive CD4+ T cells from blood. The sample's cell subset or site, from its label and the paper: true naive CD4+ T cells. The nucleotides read TGTGCCAGCTCACCGGTAGCGGGAGGGCCTTTTAATACGCAGTATTTT. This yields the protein CASSPVAGGPFNTQYF. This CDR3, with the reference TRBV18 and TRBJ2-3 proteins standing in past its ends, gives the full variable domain NAGVMQNPRHLVRRRGQEARLRCSPMKGHSHVYWYRQLPEEGLKFMVYLQKENIIDESGMPKERFSAEFPKEGPSILRIQQVVRGDSAAYFCASSPVAGGPFNTQYFGPGTRLTVL.